These 17 T cell receptor beta chains were all obtained from the same sample, sequenced in a study of T cells after yellow fever vaccination. One entry per CDR3 protein results from TCRdb running MiXCR on the 5' RACE reads. This table has about 310,000 distinct CDR3 sequences, roughly 3.5% appearing once. The source was PBMCs, collected on the day of the yellow fever booster vaccination. These receptors originate from a man aged 18 to 35 who received the YFV17D yellow fever vaccine.

This clonotype was observed a few times. The chain employs TRBV5-1 and TRBJ2-7, with TRBD1 matching 8 bases. V gave up 3 bases and J gave up 5 bases; unmatched junction bases: 10. This CDR3 has 15 residues. CDR1 is SGHRS and CDR2 is YFSETQ in the germline V gene. CDR3 DNA: TGCGCCAGCAGCTATGAGGACAGGGAGCGCGACGAGCAGTACTTC. This sequence encodes CASSYEDRERDEQYF.

This clonotype has a handful of counts. The chain couples TRBV29-1 to TRBJ2-7; D is undetermined. CDR3 length: 11 amino acids. Per germline, CDR1 SQVTM and CDR2 ANQGSEA. V was trimmed by 8 bases and J by 9 bases, leaving 17 bases between them. The CDR3 sequence is CSFRWGSGQYF. The CDR3, as DNA: TGCAGCTTCCGGTGGGGTTCCGGGCAGTACTTC.

Many counts were recorded for this clonotype. The V gene is TRBV11-2, the J gene TRBJ2-1; D may be TRBD1 (5 bases). Germline V CDR1 and CDR2: SGHAT, FQNNGV. The CDR3 runs to 13 residues. V gave up 3 bases and J gave up 4 bases, with 7 bases separating them. The CDR3 reads CASSLTAYNEQFF. CDR3 DNA sequence: TGTGCCAGCAGCTTGACAGCGTACAATGAGCAGTTCTTC. The full variable domain, completed using reference TRBV11-2 and TRBJ2-1, is EAGVAQSPRYKIIEKRQSVAFWCNPISGHATLYWYQQILGQGPKLLIQFQNNGVVDDSQLPKDRFSAERLKGVDSTLKIQPAKLEDSAVYLCASSLTAYNEQFFGPGTRLTVL.

This clonotype appeared many times. This sequence joins TRBV5-1 and TRBJ1-2, with D maybe TRBD1 (5 bases). CDR1 and CDR2 (germline): SGHRS, YFSETQ. The CDR3 is made up of 14 amino acids. V lost 4 bases to trimming and J lost 8 bases, with 18 bases between them. DNA for the CDR3: TGCGCCAGCAGCGGATCGGGGACCTCAGGCGGCTACACCTTC. It translates to CASSGSGTSGGYTF. The full variable domain, completed using reference TRBV5-1 and TRBJ1-2, is KAGVTQTPRYLIKTRGQQVTLSCSPISGHRSVSWYQQTPGQGLQFLFEYFSETQRNKGNFPGRFSGRQFSNSRSEMNVSTLELGDSALYLCASSGSGTSGGYTFGSGTRLTVV.

There are a few counts of this clonotype. The CDR3 protein is CASSWDREFRETQYF. The CDR3 region has the DNA TGCGCCAGCAGCTGGGACAGGGAGTTTAGAGAGACCCAGTACTTC. The V call is TRBV5-1, the J call TRBJ2-5; the match to TRBD1 covers 9 bases. Unmatched junction bases numbered 7, after V lost 3 bases and J lost 4 bases. Looked up from germline, CDR1 is SGHRS and CDR2 is YFSETQ. CDR3 length: 15 amino acids.

V usage is TRBV5-4 and J usage is TRBJ2-7; TRBD2 agrees at 9 bases. Trimming at V came to 10 bases and at J to 4 bases, leaving 6 bases not matched to a gene. This CDR3 is built from 12 residues. Germline CDR1 is SGHNT and CDR2 is YYREEE (reference sequence). The DNA for the CDR3 is TGTGCCTATGAGACTAGCGGTTACGAGCAGTACTTC. Encoded protein: CAYETSGYEQYF.

The CDR3 region is CASSQGADSYEQYF. DNA of the CDR3: TGTGCCAGCAGCCAAGGGGCAGATTCCTACGAGCAGTACTTC. The chain carries TRBV3-1 and TRBJ2-7; D call uncertain. Trimming shortened V by 1 base and J by 1 base, and 8 bases separated the two germline ends. The length of the CDR3 is 14 residues. CDR1 is LGHDT and CDR2 is YNNKEL in the germline V gene (reference sequence).

This clonotype was counted many times. The chain has TRBV27 and TRBJ2-4; 8 bases agree with TRBD2. This CDR3 comprises 15 residues. The junction had 5 bases not matched to a gene; V was cut back by 2 bases and J by 5 bases. The germline V gene has CDR1 MNHEY and CDR2 SMNVEV (reference sequence). The CDR3 loop reads CASSLAGGLENIQYF. In DNA form, the CDR3 reads TGTGCCAGCAGTTTAGCGGGGGGCCTCGAAAACATTCAGTACTTC.

This clonotype turned up a few times. The CDR3: CASSASSGAVVYF. Here the CDR3 DNA reads TGTGCCAGCAGCGCGTCATCGGGGGCCGTCGTGTATTTT. The rearrangement links TRBV9 to TRBJ2-3; D is perhaps TRBD1 or TRBD2 (6 bases each). V lost 3 bases and J lost 14, with 19 bases in between. The germline gives CDR1 SGDLS, CDR2 YYNGEE. The CDR3 has 13 residues.

This clonotype occurred many times. The V call is TRBV7-2, the J call TRBJ2-1, with TRBD2 as a possible D gene (5 bases). CDR3 size: 14 residues. V lost 3 bases and J lost 10, with 16 bases in between. CDR1 and CDR2 (germline): SGHTA, FQGNSA. This chain's CDR3 is CASSFGSLVGEQFF. The CDR3 DNA reads as TGTGCCAGCAGCTTCGGATCACTAGTTGGGGAGCAGTTCTTC.

This clonotype was seen a few times. The V call is TRBV6-2 or TRBV6-3, the J call TRBJ2-3; TRBD1 matches at 9 bases. The CDR3 covers 15 residues. V trimming: 5 bases; J trimming: 6 bases; junction bases outside the gene matches: 9. The germline gives CDR1 MNHEY, CDR2 SVGEGT. CDR3 sequence: CASSRQQGAADTQYF. The CDR3 nucleotides read TGTGCCAGCAGTCGCCAACAGGGGGCTGCGGATACGCAGTATTTT.

The chain uses TRBV9 and TRBJ2-2, with D unresolved. The CDR3 runs 13 residues. V was trimmed by 3 bases and J by 1 base, leaving 4 bases between them. The germline V gene encodes CDR1 SGDLS and CDR2 YYNGEE. Here the CDR3 DNA reads TGTGCCAGCAGCGCCCAGAACACCGGGGAGCTGTTTTTT. Translating it yields CASSAQNTGELFF.

J is TRBJ1-1 and V is TRBV6-5, with 9 bases identical to TRBD1. CDR3 size: 17 residues. Germline assignment: CDR1 MNHEY and CDR2 SVGAGI. The trim removed 2 bases at V and 4 bases at J, leaving 11 bases unmatched. The CDR3 nucleotides are TGTGCCAGCAGTTACGTCGTTGGGACAGGGAAGGCCACTGAAGCTTTCTTT. It is translated as CASSYVVGTGKATEAFF.

The sample holds a few counts of this clonotype. The J gene is TRBJ1-1, the V gene TRBV7-2, with 7 bases that match TRBD1. CDR1 is SGHTA and CDR2 is FQGNSA in the germline V gene. V trimming: 5 bases; J trimming: 0 bases; junction bases outside the gene matches: 9. The CDR3 runs 16 residues. The CDR3 reads CASSLQGPRMNTEAFF. DNA of the CDR3: TGTGCCAGCAGCCTACAGGGGCCCCGAATGAACACTGAAGCTTTCTTT.

This clonotype was picked up many times. CDR3 loop: CASSPGGGRKDTQYF. In nucleotides, the CDR3 is TGTGCCAGCAGCCCAGGGGGGGGCCGAAAAGATACGCAGTATTTT. V gene TRBV2 combines with J gene TRBJ2-3; D tentatively reads TRBD1 or TRBD2 (7 bases each). The CDR3 has 15 residues. V gave up 6 bases and J gave up 5 bases, with 18 bases separating them. Per germline, CDR1 SNHLY and CDR2 FYNNEI.

This chain uses TRBV7-9 with TRBJ2-3, with TRBD1 identical over 8 bases. CDR1 SEHNR and CDR2 FQNEAQ come from the germline V gene (reference sequence). This CDR3 comprises 15 residues. Trimming cost V 6 bases and J 3 bases; bases outside gene matches: 8. CDR3 region: CASRINRGATDTQYF. The CDR3 DNA sequence: TGTGCCAGCAGGATAAACAGGGGGGCGACAGATACGCAGTATTTT.

This clonotype was recorded at least ten times. V is TRBV10-3 and J is TRBJ2-1; 8 nucleotides align to TRBD1. Germline V lookup: CDR1 ENHRY, CDR2 SYGVKD. V gave up 11 bases and J gave up 7 bases; unmatched junction bases: 10. This CDR3 contains 13 residues. Here the CDR3 DNA reads TGTGCCGGGGGCCCGACAGGGGTGAATGAGCAGTTCTTC. It specifies CAGGPTGVNEQFF.